The T cell receptor beta chain described here comes from a study of blood T cell repertoires in COVID-19. Study background: PBMCs, B-cell-depleted T cells, or T cells provided the cDNA or gDNA that made up the material.

Residents of about two dozen US areas, aged roughly 18 to 89 years, made up the participants. Either two negative PCRs, clearance, or symptom resolution qualified Cohort 3 donors as recovered. Original data processing: For nucleated cells, counts were estimated from reference gene primer amplification. Method: immunoSEQ multiplex PCR; TCRdb's copy keeps in-frame clones and lacks some. V and J calls and clone size are given by that table; D and trimming were obtained from the DNA. The sample lists roughly 290,000 clones; approximately 83% were seen once. This TCR was sampled from a woman aged 30 to 39 who had recovered from COVID-19. What was sequenced was PBMCs or T cells enriched from blood (not recorded which).

The CDR3, as DNA: TGCGCCAGCAGCGGGACTAGCGGGGGCTACGAGCAGTACTTC. Translation gives CASSGTSGGYEQYF. J is TRBJ2-7 and V is TRBV5-1; TRBD2 matches 14 bases. CDR1 is SGHRS and CDR2 is YFSETQ in the germline V gene. The CDR3 sequence is 14 residues long. The trim removed 4 bases at V and 3 bases at J, leaving 0 bases unmatched.